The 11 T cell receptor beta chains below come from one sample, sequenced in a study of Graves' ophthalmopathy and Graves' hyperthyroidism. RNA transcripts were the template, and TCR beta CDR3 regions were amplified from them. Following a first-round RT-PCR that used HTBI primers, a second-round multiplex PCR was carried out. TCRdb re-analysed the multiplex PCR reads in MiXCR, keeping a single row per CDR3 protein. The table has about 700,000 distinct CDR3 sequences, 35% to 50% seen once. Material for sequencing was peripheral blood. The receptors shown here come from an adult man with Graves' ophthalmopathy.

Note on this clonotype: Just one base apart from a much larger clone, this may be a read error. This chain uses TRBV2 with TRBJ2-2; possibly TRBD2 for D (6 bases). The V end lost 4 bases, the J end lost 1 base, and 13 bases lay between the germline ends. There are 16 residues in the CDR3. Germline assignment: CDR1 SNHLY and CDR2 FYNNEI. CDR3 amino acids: CASSGLSSENTGELFF. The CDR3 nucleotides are TGTGCCAGCAGTGGACTTTCTAGCGAGAACACCGGGGAGCTGTTTTTT. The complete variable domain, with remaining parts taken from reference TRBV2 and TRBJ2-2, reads EPEVTQTPSHQVTQMGQEVILRCVPISNHLYFYWYRQILGQKVEFLVSFYNNEISEKSEIFDDQFSVERPDGSNFTLKIRSTKLEDSAMYFCASSGLSSENTGELFFGEGSRLTVL.

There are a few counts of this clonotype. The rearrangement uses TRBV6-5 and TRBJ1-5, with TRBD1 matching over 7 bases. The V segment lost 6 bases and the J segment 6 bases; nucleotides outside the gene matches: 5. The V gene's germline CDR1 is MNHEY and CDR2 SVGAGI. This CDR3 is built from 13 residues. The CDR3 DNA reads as TGTGCCAGCAGACAGGGGACGGGTCAGCCCCAGCATTTT. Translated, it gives CASRQGTGQPQHF.

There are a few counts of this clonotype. CDR3 sequence reads: CASSLLSYGELFF. The CDR3 coding sequence is TGTGCCAGCAGCTTGCTATCGTACGGGGAGCTGTTTTTT. V and J are TRBV5-6 and TRBJ2-2; no firm D call. Trimming took 1 base from V and 7 from J, leaving 8 bases between them. The CDR3 spans 13 residues. Per germline, CDR1 SGHDT and CDR2 YYEEEE.

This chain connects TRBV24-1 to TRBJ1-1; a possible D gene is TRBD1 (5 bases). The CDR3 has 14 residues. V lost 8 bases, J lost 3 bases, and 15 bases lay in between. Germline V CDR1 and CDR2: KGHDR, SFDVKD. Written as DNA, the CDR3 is TGTGCCACCAACGGGACCCTCATCGACACTGAAGCTTTCTTT. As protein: CATNGTLIDTEAFF.

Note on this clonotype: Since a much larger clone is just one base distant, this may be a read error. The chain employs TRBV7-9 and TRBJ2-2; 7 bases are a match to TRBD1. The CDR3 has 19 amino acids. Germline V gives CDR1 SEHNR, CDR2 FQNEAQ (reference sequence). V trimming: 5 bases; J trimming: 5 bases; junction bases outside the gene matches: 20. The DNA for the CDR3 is TGTGCCAGCAGCCCCCGGGACAGTACACGGTTGAGGGGTACCGGGGAGCTGTTTTTT. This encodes CASSPRDSTRLRGTGELFF.

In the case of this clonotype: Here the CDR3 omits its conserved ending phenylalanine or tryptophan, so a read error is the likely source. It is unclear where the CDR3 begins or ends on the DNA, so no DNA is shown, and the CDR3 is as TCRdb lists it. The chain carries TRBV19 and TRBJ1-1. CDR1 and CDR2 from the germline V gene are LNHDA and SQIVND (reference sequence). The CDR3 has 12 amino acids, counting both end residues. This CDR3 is CASSREVMNGHS.

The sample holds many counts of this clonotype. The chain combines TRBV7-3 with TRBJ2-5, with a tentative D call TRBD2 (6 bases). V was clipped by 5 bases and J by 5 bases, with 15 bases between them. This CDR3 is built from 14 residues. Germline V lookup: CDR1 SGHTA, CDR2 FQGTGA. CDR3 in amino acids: CASSPTGGVETQYF. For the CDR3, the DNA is TGTGCCAGCAGCCCGACCGGGGGTGTGGAGACCCAGTACTTC.

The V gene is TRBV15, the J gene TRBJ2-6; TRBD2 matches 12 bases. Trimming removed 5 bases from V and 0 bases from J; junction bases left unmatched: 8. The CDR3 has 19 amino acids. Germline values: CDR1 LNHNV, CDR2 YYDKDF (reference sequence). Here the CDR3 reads CATSPRTSGTDSGANVLTF. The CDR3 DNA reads TGTGCCACCAGCCCTCGGACTAGCGGGACTGACTCTGGGGCCAACGTCCTGACTTTC.

The CDR3 sequence is CASSLVTGGNSPLHF. Written as DNA, the CDR3 is TGTGCCAGCAGCTTAGTTACAGGAGGGAATTCACCCCTCCACTTT. The V and J genes are TRBV7-9 and TRBJ1-6, with D maybe TRBD1 (5 bases). CDR1 and CDR2 from the germline V gene are SEHNR and FQNEAQ (reference sequence). The CDR3 consists of 15 residues. V lost 1 base and J lost 7, with 11 bases in between. Complete variable domain (other parts from reference TRBV7-9 and TRBJ1-6): DTGVSQNPRHKITKRGQNVTFRCDPISEHNRLYWYRQTLGQGPEFLTYFQNEAQLEKSRLLSDRFSAERPKGSFSTLEIQRTEQGDSAMYLCASSLVTGGNSPLHFGNGTRLTVT.

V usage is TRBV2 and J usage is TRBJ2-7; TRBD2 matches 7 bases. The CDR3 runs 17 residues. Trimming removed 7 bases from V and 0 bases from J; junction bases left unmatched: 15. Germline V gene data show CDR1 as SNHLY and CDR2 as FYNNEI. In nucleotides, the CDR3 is TGTGCCAGCACGCCTAGCGGATACCTAAGAAGCTCCTACGAGCAGTACTTC. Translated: CASTPSGYLRSSYEQYF. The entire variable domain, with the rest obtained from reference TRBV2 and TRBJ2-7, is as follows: EPEVTQTPSHQVTQMGQEVILRCVPISNHLYFYWYRQILGQKVEFLVSFYNNEISEKSEIFDDQFSVERPDGSNFTLKIRSTKLEDSAMYFCASTPSGYLRSSYEQYFGPGTRLTVT.

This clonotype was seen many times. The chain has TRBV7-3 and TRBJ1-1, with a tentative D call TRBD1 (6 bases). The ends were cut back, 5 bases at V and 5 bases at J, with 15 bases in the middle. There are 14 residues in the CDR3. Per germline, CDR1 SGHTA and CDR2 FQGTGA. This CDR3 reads CASSSQGGRTEAFF. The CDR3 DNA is TGTGCCAGCAGCAGCCAAGGGGGTAGGACTGAAGCTTTCTTT. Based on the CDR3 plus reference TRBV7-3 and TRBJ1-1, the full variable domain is GAGVSQTPSNKVTEKGKYVELRCDPISGHTALYWYRQSLGQGPEFLIYFQGTGAADDSGLPNDRFFAVRPEGSVSTLKIQRTERGDSAVYLCASSSQGGRTEAFFGQGTRLTVV.